The 7 T cell receptor beta chains given below trace back to one sample, sequenced in a study of tumor-infiltrating lymphocytes in primary liver carcinoma. Starting material of around 490 ng total RNA yielded TCR beta cDNA via a constant-region primer. Libraries covering TCR beta were generated through three nested multiplex PCR rounds (using a slightly modified ARM-PCR). Rounds one and two of PCR, each of around 11 cycles, were primed with TRBV1-TRBV30 forward primers and a C-beta reverse primer. TCRdb recomputed calls from the multiplex PCR reads with MiXCR, one row per CDR3 protein. This table has some 190,000 distinct CDR3 sequences, around four fifths appearing once. Each 20-30 mg portion of unsorted bulk tissue served as the source for co-extraction of RNA and DNA. Sequencing used tumor tissue from primary liver carcinoma. These receptors came from a man aged 40-55 years with primary liver carcinoma and hepatitis B virus infection.

This clonotype is a singleton in its sample. A read error may be the cause here, since a much bigger clone is one base away. As the CDR3 is not closed by the conserved phenylalanine or tryptophan, this likely results from a read error. This rearrangement joins TRBV28 to TRBJ1-1; 7 bases line up with TRBD1. Per the germline V gene, CDR1 is MDHEN and CDR2 is SYDVKM. Germline trimming cut 2 bases from V and 1 base from J; bases unmatched to any gene: 1. The CDR3 spans 14 residues. The CDR3 DNA follows: TGTGCCAGCAGTTTACGGGACAGGAACACTGAAGCTTTCTAT. It yields the protein CASSLRDRNTEAFY.

This clonotype was recorded a few times. It may be a read error: a sequence one base away is much more abundant. This chain links TRBV30 with TRBJ2-7; the D gene is possibly TRBD2 (5 bases). The V gene's germline CDR1 is GTSNPN and CDR2 SVGIG (reference sequence). The CDR3 loop spans 13 amino acids. For the CDR3, the DNA is TGTGCCTGGAGTGTACGGTCGGGGAGCGAGCAGCACTTC. Its protein product is CAWSVRSGSEQHF.

As for this clonotype: This likely comes from a read error, as the CDR3 has no conserved phenylalanine or tryptophan at its end. The chain couples TRBV28 to TRBJ2-3; D possibly corresponds to TRBD1 (5 bases). This CDR3 has 14 residues. The ends were cut back, 9 bases at V and 3 bases at J, with 16 bases in the middle. Germline assignment: CDR1 MDHEN and CDR2 SYDVKM. The CDR3 nucleotides read TGTGCCAGTTCTAAGACAGTGATGACAGATACGCAGTATTCT. Translation gives CASSKTVMTDTQYS.

As to this clonotype: Because it lacks the conserved phenylalanine or tryptophan at the end, this CDR3 is likely a read error. The V and J genes are TRBV29-1 and TRBJ2-5; no clear D. Trimming shortened V by 7 bases and J by 5 bases, and 17 bases separated the two germline ends. The length of the CDR3 is 13 residues. Germline CDR1 reads SQVTM; CDR2 reads ANQGSEA. CDR3 residues: CSGRGWIGETQYY. CDR3 coding DNA: TGCAGCGGCCGTGGCTGGATAGGGGAGACCCAGTACTAC.

This clonotype was recorded only once. This likely comes from a read error, as the CDR3 has no conserved phenylalanine or tryptophan at its end. V usage is TRBV5-1 and J usage is TRBJ2-5, with D unclear. Germline loops: CDR1 SGHRS, CDR2 YFSETQ. This CDR3 region has 11 residues. Between the trimmed V and J ends, which lost 6 bases and 6 bases, there was a span of 9 bases. The CDR3 loop reads CASNFDKTQYS. The CDR3 DNA reads as TGCGCCAGCAACTTCGACAAGACCCAGTACTCC.

Regarding this clonotype: Sequence at one end of the junction differs from germline and may be a read error. The rearrangement joins TRBV29-1 to TRBJ2-3, with D hard to call. Germline CDR1 SQVTM, CDR2 ANQGSEA. CDR3 size: 16 residues. CDR3 DNA: TGCGGCGTCGCTGGAGTGGAAGGACGTAGCAAAGATAAGCAGTATTTT. Translating gives CGVAGVEGRSKDKQYF.

In regard to this clonotype: The junction departs from germline at one end; a sequencing error may be responsible. The chain has TRBV7-2 and TRBJ2-7; D uncertain. There are 15 residues in the CDR3. In germline, CDR1 is SGHTA, CDR2 FQGNSA. CDR3 nucleotide sequence: TGTGCCAGCAGCTTCAACGGTGCTAGAATCTACAAGCAGTACTTC. Its protein product is CASSFNGARIYKQYF. Looking up the rest from reference TRBV7-2 and TRBJ2-7 gives the full variable domain: GAGVSQSPSNKVTEKGKDVELRCDPISGHTALYWYRQSLGQGLEFLIYFQGNSAPDKSGLPSDRFSAERTGGSVSTLTIQRTQQEDSAVYLCASSFNGARIYKQYFGPGTRLTVT.